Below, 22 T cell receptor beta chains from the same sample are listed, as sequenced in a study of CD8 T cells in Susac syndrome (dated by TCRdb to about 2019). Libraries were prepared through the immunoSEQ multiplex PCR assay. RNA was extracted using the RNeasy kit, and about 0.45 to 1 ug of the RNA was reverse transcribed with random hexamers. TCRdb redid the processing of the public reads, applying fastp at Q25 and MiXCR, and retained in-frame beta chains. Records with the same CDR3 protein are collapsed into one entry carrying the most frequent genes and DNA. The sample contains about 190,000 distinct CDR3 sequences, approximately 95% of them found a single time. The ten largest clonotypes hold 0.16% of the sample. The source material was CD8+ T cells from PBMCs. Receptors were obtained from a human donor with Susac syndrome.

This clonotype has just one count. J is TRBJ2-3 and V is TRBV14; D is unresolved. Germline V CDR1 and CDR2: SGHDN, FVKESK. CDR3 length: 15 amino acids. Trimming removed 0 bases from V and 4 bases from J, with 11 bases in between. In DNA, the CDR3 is TGTGCCAGCAGCCAAGATATACAGCAGTCAGATACGCAGTATTTT. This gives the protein CASSQDIQQSDTQYF.

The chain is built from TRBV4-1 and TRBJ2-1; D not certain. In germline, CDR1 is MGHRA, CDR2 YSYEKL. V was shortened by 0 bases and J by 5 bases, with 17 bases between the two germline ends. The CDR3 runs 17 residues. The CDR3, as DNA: TGCGCCAGCAGCCAAGATCCTGAGTATGGCTACCACAATGAGCAGTTCTTC. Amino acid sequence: CASSQDPEYGYHNEQFF.

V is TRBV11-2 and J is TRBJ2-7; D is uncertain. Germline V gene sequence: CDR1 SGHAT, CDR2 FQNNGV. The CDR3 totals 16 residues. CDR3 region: CASTRISNEGSYEQYF. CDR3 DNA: TGTGCTTCAACCAGGATAAGTAACGAAGGATCCTACGAGCAGTACTTC.

CDR3 coding DNA: TGTGCCTGGAGTGCCGAGGGAGGGAATAGCAATCAGCCCCAGCATTTT. It specifies CAWSAEGGNSNQPQHF. This rearrangement joins TRBV30 to TRBJ1-5; D gene ambiguous. Trimming removed 1 base from V and 0 bases from J, with 13 bases in between. The CDR3 spans 16 residues. CDR1 GTSNPN and CDR2 SVGIG come from the germline V gene (reference sequence).

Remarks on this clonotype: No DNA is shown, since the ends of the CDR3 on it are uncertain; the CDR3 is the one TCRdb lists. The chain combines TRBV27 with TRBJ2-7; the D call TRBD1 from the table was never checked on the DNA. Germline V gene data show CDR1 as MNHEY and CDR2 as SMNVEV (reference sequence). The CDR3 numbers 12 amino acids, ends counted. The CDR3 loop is CASSTSGSQQYF.

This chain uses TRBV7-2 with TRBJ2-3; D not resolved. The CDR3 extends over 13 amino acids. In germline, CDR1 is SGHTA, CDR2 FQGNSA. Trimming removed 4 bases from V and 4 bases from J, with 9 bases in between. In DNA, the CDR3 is TGTGCCAGCAGCTCCTTAGCCCCAGATACGCAGTATTTT. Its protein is CASSSLAPDTQYF.

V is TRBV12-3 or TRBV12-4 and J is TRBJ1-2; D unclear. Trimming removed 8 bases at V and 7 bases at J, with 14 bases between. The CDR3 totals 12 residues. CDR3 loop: CASLGWEGGYTF. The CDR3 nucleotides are TGTGCCAGCTTGGGTTGGGAAGGTGGCTACACCTTC.

The CDR3 here is CAWSNNGGAYEQYF. CDR3 in DNA: TGTGCCTGGAGCAACAACGGGGGTGCGTACGAGCAGTACTTC. The J gene is TRBJ2-7, the V gene TRBV30; weak D call: TRBD2 (6 bases). Germline V gives CDR1 GTSNPN, CDR2 SVGIG (reference sequence). Trimming removed 3 bases from V and 4 bases from J, with 16 bases in between. The CDR3 extends over 14 amino acids.

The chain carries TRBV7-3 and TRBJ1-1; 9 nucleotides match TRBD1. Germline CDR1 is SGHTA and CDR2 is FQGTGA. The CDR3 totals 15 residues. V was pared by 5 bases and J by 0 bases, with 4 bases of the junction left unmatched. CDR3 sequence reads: CASSRDRALNTEAFF. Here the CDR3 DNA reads TGTGCCAGCAGCAGGGACAGGGCCCTGAACACTGAAGCTTTCTTT. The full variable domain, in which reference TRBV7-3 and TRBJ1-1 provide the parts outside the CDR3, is GAGVSQTPSNKVTEKGKYVELRCDPISGHTALYWYRQSLGQGPEFLIYFQGTGAADDSGLPNDRFFAVRPEGSVSTLKIQRTERGDSAVYLCASSRDRALNTEAFFGQGTRLTVV.

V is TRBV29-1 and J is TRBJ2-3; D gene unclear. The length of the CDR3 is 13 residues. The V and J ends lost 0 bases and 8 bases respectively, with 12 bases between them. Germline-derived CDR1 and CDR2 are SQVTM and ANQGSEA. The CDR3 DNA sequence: TGCAGCGTTGAAGAGGCCTTGAAGGGTACGCAGTATTTT. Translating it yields CSVEEALKGTQYF.

The CDR3 reads CASSPRVGAPQETQYF. The CDR3 nucleotides read TGTGCCAGTAGTCCCCGAGTGGGGGCGCCACAAGAGACCCAGTACTTC. The chain employs TRBV19 and TRBJ2-5, with D possibly TRBD1 on 6 matching bases. The CDR3 contains 16 residues. Trimming removed 5 bases at V and 2 bases at J, with 18 bases between. Germline loops: CDR1 LNHDA, CDR2 SQIVND (reference sequence).

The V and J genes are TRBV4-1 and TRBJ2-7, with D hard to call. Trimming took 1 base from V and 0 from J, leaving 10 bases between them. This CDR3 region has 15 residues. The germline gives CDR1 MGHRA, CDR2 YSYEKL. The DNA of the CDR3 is TGCGCCAGCAGCCAAGGTCCCGATAGCTCCTACGAGCAGTACTTC. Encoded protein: CASSQGPDSSYEQYF.

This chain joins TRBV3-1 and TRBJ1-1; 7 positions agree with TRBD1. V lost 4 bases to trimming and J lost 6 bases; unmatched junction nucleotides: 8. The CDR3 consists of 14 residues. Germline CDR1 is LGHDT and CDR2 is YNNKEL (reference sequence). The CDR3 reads CASSRQGQLPEAFF. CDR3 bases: TGTGCCAGCAGCCGACAGGGCCAGCTTCCTGAAGCTTTCTTT.

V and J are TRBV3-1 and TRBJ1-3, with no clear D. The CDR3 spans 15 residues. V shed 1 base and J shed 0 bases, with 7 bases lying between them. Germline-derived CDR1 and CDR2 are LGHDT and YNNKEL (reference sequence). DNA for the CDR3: TGTGCCAGCAGCCAAGTGAGAGTCTCTGGAAACACCATATATTTT. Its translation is CASSQVRVSGNTIYF.

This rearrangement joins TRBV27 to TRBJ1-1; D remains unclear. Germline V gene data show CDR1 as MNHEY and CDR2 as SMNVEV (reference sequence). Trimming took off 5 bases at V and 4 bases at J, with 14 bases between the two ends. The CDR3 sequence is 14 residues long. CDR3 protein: CASSHGVLGTEAFF. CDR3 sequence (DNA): TGTGCCAGCAGTCACGGGGTACTTGGCACTGAAGCTTTCTTT.

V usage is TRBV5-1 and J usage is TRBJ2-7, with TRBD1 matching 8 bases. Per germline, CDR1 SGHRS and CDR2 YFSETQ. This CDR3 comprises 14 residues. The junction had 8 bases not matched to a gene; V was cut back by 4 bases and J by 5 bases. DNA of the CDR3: TGCGCCAGCAGCAGGAGGACAGGGTTCGACGAGCAGTACTTC. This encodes CASSRRTGFDEQYF. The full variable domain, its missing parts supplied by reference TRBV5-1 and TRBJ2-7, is KAGVTQTPRYLIKTRGQQVTLSCSPISGHRSVSWYQQTPGQGLQFLFEYFSETQRNKGNFPGRFSGRQFSNSRSEMNVSTLELGDSALYLCASSRRTGFDEQYFGPGTRLTVT.

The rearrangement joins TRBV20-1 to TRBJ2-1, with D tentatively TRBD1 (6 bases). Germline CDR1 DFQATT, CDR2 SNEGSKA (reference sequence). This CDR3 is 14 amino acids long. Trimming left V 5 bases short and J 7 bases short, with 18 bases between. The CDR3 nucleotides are TGCAGTGCTGACCTTGGGCCTCAGGGGAATGAGCAGTTCTTC. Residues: CSADLGPQGNEQFF.

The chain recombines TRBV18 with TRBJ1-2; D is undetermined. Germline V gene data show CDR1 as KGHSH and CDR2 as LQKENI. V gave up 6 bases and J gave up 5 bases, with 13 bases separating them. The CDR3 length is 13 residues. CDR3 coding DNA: TGTGCCAGCTCCCCCGCGGAGAAGTATGGCTACACCTTC. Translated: CASSPAEKYGYTF.

This CDR3 reads CASSLGPRDGLSGYGYTF. In DNA form, the CDR3 reads TGTGCCAGCAGCTTAGGACCACGGGACGGACTATCGGGCTATGGCTACACCTTC. The rearrangement joins TRBV7-9 to TRBJ1-2; D perhaps matches TRBD1 (5 bases). CDR1 is SEHNR, CDR2 FQNEAQ, per germline (reference sequence). This CDR3 contains 18 residues. Between the trimmed V and J ends, which lost 1 base and 4 bases, there was a span of 22 bases.

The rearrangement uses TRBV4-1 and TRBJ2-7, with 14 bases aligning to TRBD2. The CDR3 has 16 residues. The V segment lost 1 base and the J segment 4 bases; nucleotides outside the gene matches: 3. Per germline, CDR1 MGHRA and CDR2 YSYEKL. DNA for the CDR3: TGCGCCAGCAGCCAAGGTGGGACTAGCGGGAGTTACGAGCAGTACTTC. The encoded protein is CASSQGGTSGSYEQYF.

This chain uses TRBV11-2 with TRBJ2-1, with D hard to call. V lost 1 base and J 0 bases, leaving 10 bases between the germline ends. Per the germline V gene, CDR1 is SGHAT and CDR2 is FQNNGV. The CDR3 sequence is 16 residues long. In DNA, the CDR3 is TGTGCCAGCAGCTTAGGAGGAGCTAGCTCCTACAATGAGCAGTTCTTC. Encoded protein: CASSLGGASSYNEQFF.

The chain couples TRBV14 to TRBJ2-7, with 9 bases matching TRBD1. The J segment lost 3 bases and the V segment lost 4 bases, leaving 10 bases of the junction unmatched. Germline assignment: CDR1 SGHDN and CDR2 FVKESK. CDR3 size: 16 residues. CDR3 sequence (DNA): TGTGCCAGCAGCCCAGGACCTCGGGGACAGGGCTACGAGCAGTACTTC. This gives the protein CASSPGPRGQGYEQYF.